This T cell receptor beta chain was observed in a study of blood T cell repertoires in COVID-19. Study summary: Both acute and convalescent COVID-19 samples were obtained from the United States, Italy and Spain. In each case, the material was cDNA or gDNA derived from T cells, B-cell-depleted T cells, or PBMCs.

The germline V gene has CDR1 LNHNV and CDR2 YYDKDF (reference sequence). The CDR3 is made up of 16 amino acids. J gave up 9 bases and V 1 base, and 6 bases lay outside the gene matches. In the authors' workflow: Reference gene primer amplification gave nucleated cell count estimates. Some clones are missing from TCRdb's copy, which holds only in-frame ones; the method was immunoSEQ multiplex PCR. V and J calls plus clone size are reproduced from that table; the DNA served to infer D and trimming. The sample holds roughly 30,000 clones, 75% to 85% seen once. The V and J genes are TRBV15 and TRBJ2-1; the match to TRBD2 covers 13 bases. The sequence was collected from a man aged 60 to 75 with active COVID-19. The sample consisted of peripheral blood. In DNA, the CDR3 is TGTGCCACCAGCAGAGTGTTCAGGACTAGCGGGAGTGAGCAGTTCTTC. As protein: CATSRVFRTSGSEQFF.